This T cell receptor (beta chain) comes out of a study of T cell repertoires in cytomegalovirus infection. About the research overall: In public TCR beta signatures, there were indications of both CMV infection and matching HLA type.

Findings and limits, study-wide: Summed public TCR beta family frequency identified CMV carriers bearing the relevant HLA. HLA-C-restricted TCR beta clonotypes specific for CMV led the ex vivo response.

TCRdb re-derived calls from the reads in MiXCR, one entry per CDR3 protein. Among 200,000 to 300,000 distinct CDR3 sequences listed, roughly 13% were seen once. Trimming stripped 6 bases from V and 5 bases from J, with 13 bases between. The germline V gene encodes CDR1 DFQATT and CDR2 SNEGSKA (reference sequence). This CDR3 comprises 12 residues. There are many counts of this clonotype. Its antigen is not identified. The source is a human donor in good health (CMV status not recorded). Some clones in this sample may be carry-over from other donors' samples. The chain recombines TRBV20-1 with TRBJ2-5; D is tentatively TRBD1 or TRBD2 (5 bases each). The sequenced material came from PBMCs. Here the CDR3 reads CSALEGKETQYF. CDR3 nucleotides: TGCAGTGCACTCGAGGGGAAGGAGACCCAGTACTTC.